The 8 T cell receptor beta chains listed next were all sequenced from one sample in a study of CD8 T cells in ankylosing spondylitis. In TCRdb, the 5' RACE reads were re-called with MiXCR into one record per CDR3 protein. The table has about 190,000 distinct CDR3 sequences, 13% seen once; the top ten hold 8% to 13%. The sample was blood, either unsorted or a sorted T cell fraction (not recorded which). The receptors were gathered from a female donor with ankylosing spondylitis or in good health (not recorded which).

About this clonotype itself: This CDR3 is missing its conserved last phenylalanine or tryptophan, likely due to a read error. The rearrangement links TRBV15 to TRBJ2-1; D may be TRBD2 (6 bases). V was pared by 3 bases and J by 3 bases, with 15 bases between. The CDR3 has 16 residues. Germline V gene data show CDR1 as LNHNV and CDR2 as YYDKDF (reference sequence). The CDR3: CATSSGVGGGYNEQFL. Written as DNA, the CDR3 is TGTGCCACCAGCAGTGGGGTGGGGGGTGGCTACAATGAGCAGTTCCTC.

There are many counts of this clonotype. The gene calls are TRBV25-1 and TRBJ2-7; 7 bases match TRBD1. CDR1 and CDR2 (germline): MGHDK, SYGVNS. This CDR3 is built from 14 residues. V shed 5 bases, J shed 2 bases, and the junction held 6 bases outside the gene matches. CDR3 coding DNA: TGTGCCAGCAGTCCCTCCGGGACAGCCTACGAGCAGTACTTC. This gives the protein CASSPSGTAYEQYF.

In nucleotides, the CDR3 is TGTGCCAGTAGAAGGGTAGGGGGGAACACTGAAGCTTTCTTT. Protein: CASRRVGGNTEAFF. V is TRBV19 and J is TRBJ1-1; tentative D call: TRBD1 (6 bases). The V gene lost 6 bases and the J gene lost 1 base, with 12 bases spanning the gap. The length of the CDR3 is 14 residues. Per germline, CDR1 LNHDA and CDR2 SQIVND (reference sequence).

In this sample, this clonotype turned up many times. The CDR3 loop is CASSFEGNEQFF. The CDR3, as DNA: TGTGCCAGCAGCTTCGAGGGCAATGAGCAGTTCTTC. The V call is TRBV7-8, the J call TRBJ2-1, with a possible D match to TRBD2 (5 bases). Germline loops: CDR1 SGHVS, CDR2 FQNEAQ. Trimming took 3 bases from V and 6 from J, leaving 6 bases between them. The CDR3 loop spans 12 amino acids.

The sample holds a few counts of this clonotype. The chain uses TRBV9 and TRBJ2-5, with 11 bases fitting TRBD2. V shed 3 bases, J shed 2 bases, and the junction held 3 bases outside the gene matches. Germline values: CDR1 SGDLS, CDR2 YYNGEE. The CDR3 contains 15 residues. CDR3 in amino acids: CASSASGRRQETQYF. The CDR3 DNA follows: TGTGCCAGCAGCGCTAGCGGGAGGCGTCAAGAGACCCAGTACTTC.

This clonotype has a count of ten or more. The rearrangement joins TRBV7-9 to TRBJ2-1; the match to TRBD2 covers 9 bases. V lost 5 bases to trimming and J lost 4 bases; unmatched junction nucleotides: 9. The CDR3 covers 16 residues. Germline V CDR1 and CDR2: SEHNR, FQNEAQ (reference sequence). CDR3 coding DNA: TGTGCCAGCAGCATCGTGGCGGGAGGGATATACAATGAGCAGTTCTTC. Protein sequence: CASSIVAGGIYNEQFF.

There are many counts of this clonotype. The gene calls are TRBV6-1 and TRBJ2-7, with D possibly matching TRBD2 (5 bases). The germline CDR1 and CDR2 sequences are MNHNS and SASEGT. V gave up 7 bases and J gave up 2 bases, with 15 bases separating them. CDR3 length: 14 amino acids. CDR3 residues: CASTITRATYEQYF. The CDR3 DNA reads as TGTGCCAGCACTATAACTAGGGCAACCTACGAGCAGTACTTC.

This clonotype was observed many times. The rearrangement joins TRBV27 to TRBJ1-5; the match to TRBD1 covers 9 bases. The CDR3 sequence is 18 residues long. The V gene end was trimmed by 2 bases and the J gene end by 2 bases; junction bases not matched to a gene: 10. Germline V gene sequence: CDR1 MNHEY, CDR2 SMNVEV (reference sequence). The CDR3 is CASSLLATGGRGNQPQHF. The CDR3, as DNA: TGTGCCAGCAGTTTACTTGCAACAGGGGGCCGCGGCAATCAGCCCCAGCATTTT.